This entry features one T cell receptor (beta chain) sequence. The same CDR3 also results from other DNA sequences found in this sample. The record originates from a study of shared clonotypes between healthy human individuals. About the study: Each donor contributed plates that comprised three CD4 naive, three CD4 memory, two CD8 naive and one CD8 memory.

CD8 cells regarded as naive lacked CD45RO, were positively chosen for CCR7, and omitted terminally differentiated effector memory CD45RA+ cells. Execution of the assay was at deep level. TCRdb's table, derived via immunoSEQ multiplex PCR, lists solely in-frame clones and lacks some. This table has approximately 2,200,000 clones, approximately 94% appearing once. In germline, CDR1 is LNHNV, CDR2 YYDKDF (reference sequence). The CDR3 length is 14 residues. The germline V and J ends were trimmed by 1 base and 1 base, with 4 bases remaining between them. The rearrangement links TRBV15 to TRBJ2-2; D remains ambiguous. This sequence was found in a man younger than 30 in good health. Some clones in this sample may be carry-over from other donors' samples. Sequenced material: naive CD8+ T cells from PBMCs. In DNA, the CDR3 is TGTGCCACCAGCAGAGCCGAGAACACCGGGGAGCTGTTTTTT. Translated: CATSRAENTGELFF.